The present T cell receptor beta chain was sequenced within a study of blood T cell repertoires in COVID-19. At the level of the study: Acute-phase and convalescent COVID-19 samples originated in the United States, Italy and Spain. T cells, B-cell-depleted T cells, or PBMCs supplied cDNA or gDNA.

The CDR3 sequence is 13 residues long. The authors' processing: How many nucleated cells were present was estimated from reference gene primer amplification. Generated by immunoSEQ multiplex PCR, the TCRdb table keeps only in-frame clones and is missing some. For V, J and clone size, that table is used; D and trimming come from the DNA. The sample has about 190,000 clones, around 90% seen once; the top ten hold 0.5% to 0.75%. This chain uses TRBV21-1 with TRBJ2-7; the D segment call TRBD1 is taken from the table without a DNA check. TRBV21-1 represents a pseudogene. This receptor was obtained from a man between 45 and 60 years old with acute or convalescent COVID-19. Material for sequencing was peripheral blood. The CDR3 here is CASPHGDSYEQYV. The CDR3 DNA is TGTGCCAGCCCCCATGGGGACAGTTACGAGCAGTACGTC.